One sample yielded the 23 T cell receptor beta chains listed below, sequenced in a study of post-analysis software for immune sequencing data (dated by TCRdb to the mid-2010s). Summary of the overall study and its limitations: Patients showed significantly higher frequencies than controls for about 5 TRBV segments, among them TRBV5-6, TRBV5-1 and TRBV20-1.

The antigens these receptors bind are not known. The library was produced with PCR. TCRdb lists the instrument as Illumina HiSeq 2500. To reduce PCR and sequencing biases, unique molecular identifiers were built into the TCR beta cDNA libraries. TCRdb itself trimmed the public reads at Q25 with fastp, ran MiXCR and retained productive beta chains. Records with the same CDR3 protein are collapsed into one entry carrying the most frequent genes and DNA. The sample yields some 260,000 distinct CDR3 sequences; 30% to 45% were counted once. The ten largest clonotypes hold 4.5% to 5.5% of the sample. Material for sequencing was blood. The receptors here all came from a girl aged 5 to 17 with multiple sclerosis.

The chain carries TRBV7-4 and TRBJ1-3; tentative D call: TRBD1 (6 bases). Germline CDR1 SGHVT, CDR2 SQSDAQ. The CDR3 sequence is 16 residues long. The V end lost 5 bases, the J end lost 3 bases, and 17 bases lay between the germline ends. CDR3 sequence: CASSAPAGDDGNTIYF. DNA of the CDR3: TGTGCCAGCAGCGCGCCTGCAGGGGACGATGGAAACACCATATATTTT. Supplemented by reference TRBV7-4 and TRBJ1-3, the full variable domain reads GAGVSQSPRYKVAKRGRDVALRCDSISGHVTLYWYRQTLGQGSEVLTYSQSDAQRDKSGRPSGRFSAERPERSVSTLKIQRTEQGDSAVYLCASSAPAGDDGNTIYFGEGSWLTVV.

There are a few counts of this clonotype. A read error may be the cause here, since a much bigger clone is one base away. The chain uses TRBV4-2 and TRBJ2-1; unclear D gene. The CDR3 has 14 amino acids. Germline CDR1 is LGHNA and CDR2 is YNFKEQ. For the CDR3, the DNA is TGTGCCAGCCGCCAAGAGGTCTCCTACAATGAGCAGTTCTTC. This gives the protein CASRQEVSYNEQFF.

This clonotype was seen ten or more times. CDR3 loop: CASELAGGRKDEQFF. DNA of the CDR3: TGTGCCAGTGAGCTAGCGGGAGGGCGTAAGGATGAGCAGTTCTTC. V usage is TRBV3-1 and J usage is TRBJ2-1; 12 bases are a match to TRBD2. This CDR3 contains 15 residues. V trimming: 9 bases; J trimming: 8 bases; junction bases outside the gene matches: 11. CDR1 LGHDT and CDR2 YNNKEL come from the germline V gene (reference sequence).

The chain employs TRBV5-1 and TRBJ2-2; D may be TRBD1 (5 bases). The V end was cut by 0 bases, the J end by 6 bases, with 15 bases between. The CDR3 is 16 amino acids. Germline CDR1 SGHRS, CDR2 YFSETQ. CDR3 region: CASSLAPGNMAGELFF. The CDR3 DNA reads TGCGCCAGCAGCTTGGCCCCAGGGAACATGGCCGGGGAGCTGTTTTTT.

This clonotype was observed at least ten times. This chain uses TRBV20-1 with TRBJ2-1; TRBD2 aligns across 8 bases. The CDR3 consists of 16 residues. CDR1 is DFQATT, CDR2 SNEGSKA, per germline (reference sequence). With 6 bases clipped from V and 8 bases from J, the junction kept 18 bases outside the gene matches. CDR3 sequence reads: CSAQGPPSGRRDEQFF. Here the CDR3 DNA reads TGCAGTGCCCAAGGGCCGCCCAGCGGGAGAAGGGATGAGCAGTTCTTC.

This clonotype was counted ten times or more. V gene TRBV27 combines with J gene TRBJ2-1, with 14 bases fitting TRBD2. The V gene end was trimmed by 10 bases and the J gene end by 7 bases; junction bases not matched to a gene: 6. CDR3 length: 14 residues. The germline CDR1 and CDR2 sequences are MNHEY and SMNVEV (reference sequence). As DNA, the CDR3 is TGTGCCACCTCGGGACTAGCGGGAGATAATGAGCAGTTCTTC. It codes for CATSGLAGDNEQFF.

With regard to this clonotype: With a much larger clone just one base away, this may be a read error. The J gene is TRBJ1-5, the V gene TRBV4-1; D gene ambiguous. The CDR3 spans 13 residues. CDR1 is MGHRA, CDR2 YSYEKL, per germline. Here the CDR3 reads CASGHRLGQPQHF. CDR3 DNA: TGCGCCAGCGGCCACCGACTAGGTCAGCCCCAGCATTTT.

This clonotype was counted only a few times. This sequence joins TRBV3-1 and TRBJ1-1; the D is unclear. The CDR3 runs 17 residues. Germline V lookup: CDR1 LGHDT, CDR2 YNNKEL (reference sequence). Trimming took 0 bases from V and 3 from J, leaving 17 bases between them. The CDR3 DNA reads TGTGCCAGCAGCCAAGACCTGTTTACGGGATCGGACACTGAAGCTTTCTTT. Translated, it gives CASSQDLFTGSDTEAFF.

This clonotype occurred many times. The V and J genes are TRBV14 and TRBJ2-1; D not resolved. V was pared by 4 bases and J by 10 bases, with 20 bases between. This CDR3 is 15 amino acids long. Per germline, CDR1 SGHDN and CDR2 FVKESK. CDR3 bases: TGTGCCAGCAGCCCCCTGGGGAACACTCTTTCGGAGCAGTTCTTC. It encodes CASSPLGNTLSEQFF.

The rearrangement uses TRBV9 and TRBJ1-2; D unclear. The germline V gene encodes CDR1 SGDLS and CDR2 YYNGEE. Trimming removed 5 bases at V and 5 bases at J, with 13 bases between. The CDR3 spans 13 residues. The CDR3 DNA reads TGTGCCAGCAGTAACGGGATGGGGTATGGCTACACCTTC. The encoded protein is CASSNGMGYGYTF.

At least ten counts were recorded for this clonotype. The chain joins TRBV20-1 to TRBJ2-5; D call uncertain. CDR1 is DFQATT and CDR2 is SNEGSKA in the germline V gene (reference sequence). CDR3 length: 12 residues. The CDR3 DNA reads TGCAGCCGCCTCGGAGACCAAGAGACCCAGTACTTC. This gives the protein CSRLGDQETQYF.

J is TRBJ2-1 and V is TRBV4-2, with 9 bases that match TRBD2. The CDR3 spans 16 residues. The J segment lost 9 bases and the V segment lost 4 bases, leaving 13 bases of the junction unmatched. The germline gives CDR1 LGHNA, CDR2 YNFKEQ. CDR3 residues: CASSPTPGGRAVEQFF. The CDR3 nucleotides read TGTGCCAGCAGCCCCACCCCAGGCGGGAGGGCCGTTGAGCAGTTCTTC.

With regard to this clonotype: A much larger clone lies a single base off, so this may be a read error. The rearrangement links TRBV5-1 to TRBJ2-1; possibly TRBD1 for D (6 bases). From germline, CDR1 is SGHRS and CDR2 YFSETQ. Trimming removed 3 bases at V and 4 bases at J, with 14 bases between. The CDR3 extends over 15 amino acids. CDR3 sequence reads: CASSSAPDRYNEQFF. For the CDR3, the DNA is TGCGCCAGCAGCTCGGCACCGGACAGATACAATGAGCAGTTCTTC.

This clonotype was counted once. The chain is built from TRBV10-3 and TRBJ1-1; TRBD1 might be the D (6 bases). V was pared by 5 bases and J by 2 bases, with 9 bases between. Germline V gives CDR1 ENHRY, CDR2 SYGVKD. The CDR3 runs 13 residues. This CDR3 is CAISTGFNTEAFF. The CDR3 nucleotides read TGTGCCATCAGTACAGGGTTCAACACTGAAGCTTTCTTT.

This clonotype has a count of ten or more. The chain joins TRBV10-3 to TRBJ2-1; tentative D call: TRBD2 (5 bases). The CDR3 loop spans 14 amino acids. V gave up 4 bases and J gave up 9 bases, with 16 bases separating them. Germline V gene data show CDR1 as ENHRY and CDR2 as SYGVKD. This chain's CDR3 is CAISADGVSGEQFF. The CDR3 DNA reads TGTGCCATCAGTGCCGACGGGGTGTCGGGTGAGCAGTTCTTC.

The chain links TRBV6-1 to TRBJ1-5; D gene uncertain. In germline, CDR1 is MNHNS, CDR2 SASEGT. V gave up 2 bases and J gave up 9 bases, with 14 bases separating them. This CDR3 spans 14 amino acids. The chain's CDR3 is CASSEIVTSGPQHF. Written as DNA, the CDR3 is TGTGCCAGCAGTGAAATAGTTACGTCGGGGCCCCAGCATTTT.

In this sample, this clonotype turned up once. The junction departs from the called germline gene at one end, perhaps through a read error. The chain carries TRBV10-3 and TRBJ2-2; 10 bases fit TRBD2. Germline CDR1 is ENHRY and CDR2 is SYGVKD. This CDR3 comprises 19 residues. Here the CDR3 reads CAISEATVAGGPNTGKLFF. The CDR3 nucleotides read TGTGCCATCAGTGAGGCGACAGTAGCGGGAGGACCGAACACCGGGAAGCTGTTTTTT.

This clonotype was counted ten times or more. The V call is TRBV7-2, the J call TRBJ1-2; D call uncertain. Trimming stripped 1 base from V and 4 bases from J, with 7 bases between. This CDR3 comprises 13 residues. CDR1 is SGHTA, CDR2 FQGNSA, per germline. The CDR3 loop is CASSLDSLYGYTF. The CDR3 region has the DNA TGTGCCAGCAGCTTAGACAGCCTCTATGGCTACACCTTC. The complete variable domain, with remaining parts taken from reference TRBV7-2 and TRBJ1-2, reads GAGVSQSPSNKVTEKGKDVELRCDPISGHTALYWYRQSLGQGLEFLIYFQGNSAPDKSGLPSDRFSAERTGGSVSTLTIQRTQQEDSAVYLCASSLDSLYGYTFGSGTRLTVV.

This clonotype was recorded many times. This chain connects TRBV20-1 to TRBJ2-1, with D possibly being TRBD2 (6 bases). V lost 6 bases and J lost 8, with 20 bases in between. CDR3 length: 14 residues. Germline CDR1 reads DFQATT; CDR2 reads SNEGSKA (reference sequence). For the CDR3, the DNA is TGCAGTGCACGGGACTCCTACTCAACGGATGAGCAGTTCTTC. As protein: CSARDSYSTDEQFF.

On this clonotype: Being one base from a much bigger clone, this may be a read error. The V and J genes are TRBV9 and TRBJ1-5, with D tentatively TRBD1 (5 bases). There are 14 residues in the CDR3. Germline V gene lookup returns CDR1 SGDLS and CDR2 YYNGEE. Trimming removed 4 bases from V and 7 bases from J, with 15 bases in between. The CDR3 here is CASSQRDGGQPQHF. The DNA of the CDR3 is TGTGCCAGCAGCCAGAGGGACGGAGGACAGCCCCAGCATTTT.

The gene calls are TRBV20-1 and TRBJ2-3; a weak D match, TRBD2 (5 bases). Deletions cut 6 bases from V and 2 bases from J, with 12 bases between. The germline V gene encodes CDR1 DFQATT and CDR2 SNEGSKA (reference sequence). This CDR3 has 13 residues. The DNA of the CDR3 is TGCAGTGCCCGGACTGGTTTCACAGATACGCAGTATTTT. Its translation: CSARTGFTDTQYF.

This clonotype was counted many times. V gene TRBV7-2 combines with J gene TRBJ1-1, with a tentative D call TRBD1 (5 bases). Germline loops: CDR1 SGHTA, CDR2 FQGNSA. The length of the CDR3 is 17 residues. V was clipped by 5 bases and J by 3 bases, with 22 bases between them. The CDR3 region is CASSLRAIGSADTEAFF. The DNA of the CDR3 is TGTGCCAGCAGCCTCAGGGCCATAGGGAGCGCGGACACTGAAGCTTTCTTT.

This clonotype was detected ten times or more. V usage is TRBV15 and J usage is TRBJ1-1; D ambiguous. The germline V and J ends were trimmed by 0 bases and 3 bases, with 5 bases remaining between them. This CDR3 has 13 amino acids. The V gene's germline CDR1 is LNHNV and CDR2 YYDKDF (reference sequence). The CDR3: CATSRDRHTEAFF. CDR3 nucleotide sequence: TGTGCCACCAGCAGAGACAGGCACACTGAAGCTTTCTTT.